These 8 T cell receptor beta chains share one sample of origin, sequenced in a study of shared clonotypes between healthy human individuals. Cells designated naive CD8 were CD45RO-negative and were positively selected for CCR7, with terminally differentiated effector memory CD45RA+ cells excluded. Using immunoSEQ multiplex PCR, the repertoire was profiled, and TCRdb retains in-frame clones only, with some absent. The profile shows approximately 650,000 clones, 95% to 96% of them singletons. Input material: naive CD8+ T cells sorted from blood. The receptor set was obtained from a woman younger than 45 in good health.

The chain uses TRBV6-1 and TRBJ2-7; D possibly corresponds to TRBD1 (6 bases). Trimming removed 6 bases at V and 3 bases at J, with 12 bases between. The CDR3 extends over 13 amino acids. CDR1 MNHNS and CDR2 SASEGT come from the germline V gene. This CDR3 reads CASRDRGHYEQYF. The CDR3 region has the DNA TGTGCCAGCAGGGACAGAGGACACTACGAGCAGTACTTC.

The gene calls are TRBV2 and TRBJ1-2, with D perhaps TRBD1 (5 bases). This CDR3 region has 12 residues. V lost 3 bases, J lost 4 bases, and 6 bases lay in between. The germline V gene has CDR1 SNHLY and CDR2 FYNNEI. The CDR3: CASSEGTYGYTF. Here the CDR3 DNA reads TGTGCCAGCAGTGAGGGGACCTATGGCTACACCTTC. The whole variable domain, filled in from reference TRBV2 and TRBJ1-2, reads EPEVTQTPSHQVTQMGQEVILRCVPISNHLYFYWYRQILGQKVEFLVSFYNNEISEKSEIFDDQFSVERPDGSNFTLKIRSTKLEDSAMYFCASSEGTYGYTFGSGTRLTVV.

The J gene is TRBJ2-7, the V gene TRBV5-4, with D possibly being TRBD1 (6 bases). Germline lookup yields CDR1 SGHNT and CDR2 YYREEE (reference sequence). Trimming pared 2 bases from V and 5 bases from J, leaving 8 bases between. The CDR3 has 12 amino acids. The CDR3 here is CASSFQGNEQYF. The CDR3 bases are TGTGCCAGCAGCTTTCAGGGGAACGAGCAGTACTTC. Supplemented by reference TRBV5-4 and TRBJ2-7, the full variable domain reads ETGVTQSPTHLIKTRGQQVTLRCSSQSGHNTVSWYQQALGQGPQFIFQYYREEENGRGNFPPRFSGLQFPNYSSELNVNALELDDSALYLCASSFQGNEQYFGPGTRLTVT.

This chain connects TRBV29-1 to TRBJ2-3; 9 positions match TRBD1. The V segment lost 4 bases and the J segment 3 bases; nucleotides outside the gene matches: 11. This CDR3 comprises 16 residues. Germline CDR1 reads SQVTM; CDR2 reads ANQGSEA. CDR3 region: CSVGGGAGTGTDTQYF. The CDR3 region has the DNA TGCAGCGTTGGTGGGGGTGCCGGGACAGGGACAGATACGCAGTATTTT.

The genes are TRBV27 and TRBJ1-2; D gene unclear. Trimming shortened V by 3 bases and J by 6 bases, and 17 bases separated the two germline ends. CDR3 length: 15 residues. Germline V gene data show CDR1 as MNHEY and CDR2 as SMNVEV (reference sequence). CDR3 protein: CASSLTKSSRNGYTF. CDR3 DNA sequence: TGTGCCAGCAGTTTGACAAAGAGTAGTCGAAATGGCTACACCTTC.

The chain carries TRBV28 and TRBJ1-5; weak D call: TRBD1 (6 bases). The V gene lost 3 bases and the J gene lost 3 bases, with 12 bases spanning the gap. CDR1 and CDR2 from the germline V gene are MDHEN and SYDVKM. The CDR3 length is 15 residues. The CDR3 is CASSFSGQLNQPQHF. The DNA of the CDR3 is TGTGCCAGCAGTTTCTCAGGACAGCTCAATCAGCCCCAGCATTTT.

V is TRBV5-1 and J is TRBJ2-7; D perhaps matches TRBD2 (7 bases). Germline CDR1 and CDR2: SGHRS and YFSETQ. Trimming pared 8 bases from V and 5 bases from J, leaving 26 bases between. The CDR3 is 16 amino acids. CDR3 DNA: TGCGCCAGTACGCATAGACGCCCCGGCGGGGGCCACGAGCAGTACTTC. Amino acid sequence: CASTHRRPGGGHEQYF.

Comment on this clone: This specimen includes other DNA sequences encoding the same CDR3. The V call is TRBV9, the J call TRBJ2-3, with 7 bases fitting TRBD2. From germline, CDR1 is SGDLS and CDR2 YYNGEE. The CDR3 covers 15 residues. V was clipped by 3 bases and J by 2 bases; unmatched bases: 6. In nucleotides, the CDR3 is TGTGCCAGCAGCGCCCTAGCGGAAGACACAGATACGCAGTATTTT. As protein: CASSALAEDTDTQYF. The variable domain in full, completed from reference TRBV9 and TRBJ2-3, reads DSGVTQTPKHLITATGQRVTLRCSPRSGDLSVYWYQQSLDQGLQFLIQYYNGEERAKGNILERFSAQQFPDLHSELNLSSLELGDSALYFCASSALAEDTDTQYFGPGTRLTVL.